This is a list of T cell receptor beta chains from one sample in a study of T cells in localized non-small cell lung cancer. The assay was immunoSEQ multiplex PCR, and TCRdb's table has in-frame clones only and misses some. The sample lists some 2,200 clones; more than 15% were seen once. Sequences were derived from lung tumor tissue, sampled before any cancer treatment. Receptors were obtained from a man aged 40 to 75 with stage I squamous cell lung carcinoma. The CDR3 runs from the conserved cysteine through the conserved F or W. D genes are given only for firm matches. The size entry is marked missing in some rows and otherwise reads once, few, many or a size class.

d_gene: NA; j_gene: TRBJ1-2; len: 16; v_gene: TRBV6-8; abundance: few; CDR3aa: CASSYTTGRTTYGYTF; CDR3nt: TGTGCCAGCAGTTATACAACAGGGAGAACAACATATGGCTACACCTTC
d_gene: NA; j_gene: TRBJ2-2; len: 15; v_gene: TRBV19; abundance: NA; CDR3aa: CASSKFRANTGELFF; CDR3nt: TGTGCCAGTAGTAAGTTTAGGGCGAACACCGGGGAGCTGTTTTTT
d_gene: NA; j_gene: TRBJ1-3; len: 12; v_gene: TRBV10-2; abundance: few; CDR3aa: CATGSSGNTIYF; CDR3nt: TGCGCCACGGGCAGTTCCGGAAACACCATATATTTT
d_gene: NA; j_gene: TRBJ1-1; len: 14; v_gene: TRBV6-8; abundance: large; CDR3aa: CASSRNRVDTEAFF; CDR3nt: TGTGCCAGCAGTCGTAACAGGGTTGACACTGAAGCTTTCTTT
d_gene: NA; j_gene: TRBJ2-3; len: 12; v_gene: TRBV9; abundance: NA; CDR3aa: CASSRSTDTQYF; CDR3nt: TGTGCCAGCAGTAGAAGCACAGATACGCAGTATTTT
d_gene: TRBD2; j_gene: TRBJ2-1; len: 14; v_gene: TRBV11-3; abundance: NA; CDR3aa: CASSVSGREDEQFF; CDR3nt: TGTGCCAGCAGCGTTAGCGGGAGGGAAGATGAGCAGTTCTTC
d_gene: NA; j_gene: TRBJ2-3; len: 14; v_gene: TRBV9; abundance: NA; CDR3aa: CASSNTAGADTQYF; CDR3nt: TGTGCCAGCAGCAATACCGCCGGAGCAGATACGCAGTATTTT
d_gene: TRBD2; j_gene: TRBJ2-1; len: 15; v_gene: TRBV11-3; abundance: few; CDR3aa: CASSLGLAGNNEQFF; CDR3nt: TGTGCCAGCAGCTTGGGGCTAGCGGGTAACAATGAGCAGTTCTTC
d_gene: NA; j_gene: TRBJ2-3; len: 16; v_gene: TRBV18; abundance: NA; CDR3aa: CASSPALGTAADTQYF; CDR3nt: TGTGCCAGCTCACCGGCTCTAGGGACGGCGGCAGATACGCAGTATTTT
d_gene: TRBD2; j_gene: TRBJ2-2; len: 14; v_gene: TRBV6-8; abundance: medium-sized; CDR3aa: CASKLAGNTGELFF; CDR3nt: TGTGCCAGCAAACTAGCGGGGAACACCGGGGAGCTGTTTTTT